A single sample gave rise to the 32 T cell receptor beta chains below, sequenced in a study of T cell responses to AZD1222 COVID-19 vaccine. Here immunoSEQ multiplex PCR was the method, and the copy in TCRdb shows in-frame clones only, minus some. The data contain approximately 150,000 clones, approximately 85% of them singletons. The source was peripheral blood, collected 28 days after the second dose of the MenACWY control vaccine. These receptor sequences come from an adult who received the MenACWY meningococcal vaccine as a control.

CDR3 loop: CASSLSKASDTQYF. For the CDR3, the DNA is TGTGCCAGCAGTTTATCAAAGGCATCGGATACGCAGTATTTT. The rearrangement uses TRBV27 and TRBJ2-3, with D uncertain. CDR1 is MNHEY, CDR2 SMNVEV, per germline (reference sequence). This CDR3 region has 14 residues. The V and J ends lost 0 bases and 6 bases respectively, with 10 bases between them.

The V and J genes are TRBV19 and TRBJ1-3; 7 nucleotides line up with TRBD1. Germline trimming cut 4 bases from V and 0 bases from J; bases unmatched to any gene: 6. The CDR3 has 16 amino acids. CDR1 is LNHDA and CDR2 is SQIVND in the germline V gene (reference sequence). CDR3 coding DNA: TGTGCCAGTAGTACAACCACAGGGGACTCTGGAAACACCATATATTTT. It specifies CASSTTTGDSGNTIYF.

This chain connects TRBV24-1 to TRBJ1-2; maybe TRBD1 (6 bases). The CDR3 spans 13 residues. Looked up from germline, CDR1 is KGHDR and CDR2 is SFDVKD. V was shortened by 1 base and J by 7 bases, with 9 bases between the two germline ends. The CDR3 DNA sequence: TGTGCCACCAGTGATTTTGGGGGCGGTGGCTACACCTTC. It is translated as CATSDFGGGGYTF.

The rearrangement uses TRBV6-5 and TRBJ1-1; D is undetermined. This CDR3 spans 14 amino acids. Germline CDR1 MNHEY, CDR2 SVGAGI. The V and J ends lost 8 bases and 2 bases respectively, with 15 bases between them. CDR3 amino acids: CASRDLNANTEAFF. The DNA of the CDR3 is TGTGCCAGCCGGGATCTCAACGCCAACACTGAAGCTTTCTTT.

The chain employs TRBV5-5 and TRBJ1-2, with a weak D call TRBD1 (5 bases). The CDR3 is made up of 13 amino acids. V dropped 4 bases and J dropped 0 bases, with 7 bases sitting between them. Looked up from germline, CDR1 is SGHKS and CDR2 is YYEKEE (reference sequence). CDR3 amino acids: CASSLGPNYGYTF. The DNA for the CDR3 is TGTGCCAGCAGCCTGGGACCTAACTATGGCTACACCTTC. Together with reference TRBV5-5 and TRBJ1-2, the CDR3 gives the full variable domain: DAGVTQSPTHLIKTRGQQVTLRCSPISGHKSVSWYQQVLGQGPQFIFQYYEKEERGRGNFPDRFSARQFPNYSSELNVNALLLGDSALYLCASSLGPNYGYTFGSGTRLTVV.

V usage is TRBV5-1 and J usage is TRBJ1-1; tentative D call: TRBD1 (5 bases). Germline V gene sequence: CDR1 SGHRS, CDR2 YFSETQ. This CDR3 contains 16 residues. Trimming took 0 bases from V and 4 from J, leaving 16 bases between them. CDR3 sequence reads: CASSLGVAGRSTEAFF. The CDR3 DNA follows: TGCGCCAGCAGCTTGGGCGTGGCAGGGCGAAGCACTGAAGCTTTCTTT.

The CDR3 DNA reads as TGTGCCAGCAGCTTGTATAGGACCAAGAATTCACCCCTCCACTTT. It codes for CASSLYRTKNSPLHF. The gene calls are TRBV5-6 and TRBJ1-6; D gene uncertain. Germline CDR1 is SGHDT and CDR2 is YYEEEE. The V end lost 1 base, the J end lost 7 bases, and 12 bases lay between the germline ends. This CDR3 is 15 amino acids long. Full variable domain (rest looked up from reference TRBV5-6 and TRBJ1-6): DAGVTQSPTHLIKTRGQQVTLRCSPKSGHDTVSWYQQALGQGPQFIFQYYEEEERQRGNFPDRFSGHQFPNYSSELNVNALLLGDSALYLCASSLYRTKNSPLHFGNGTRLTVT.

The chain carries TRBV18 and TRBJ1-2; D is unresolved. CDR1 and CDR2 from the germline V gene are KGHSH and LQKENI. This CDR3 region has 13 residues. Trimming cost V 6 bases and J 2 bases, with 10 bases left between them. CDR3 bases: TGTGCCAGCTCGATGGATCGAAACTATGGCTACACCTTC. Protein sequence: CASSMDRNYGYTF.

V usage is TRBV18 and J usage is TRBJ1-2, with unresolved D. With 8 bases removed from V and 3 bases from J, the gap between germline ends came to 16 bases. The germline V gene encodes CDR1 KGHSH and CDR2 LQKENI. This CDR3 region has 14 residues. The CDR3 here is CASTHEYFHYGYTF. The CDR3 coding sequence is TGTGCCAGCACACACGAATATTTCCACTATGGCTACACCTTC.

This clone occurred once. The chain employs TRBV28 and TRBJ1-2; no reliable D call. CDR3 length: 15 residues. Germline-derived CDR1 and CDR2 are MDHEN and SYDVKM. Trimming took off 4 bases at V and 0 bases at J, with 12 bases between the two ends. CDR3 amino acids: CASSSLGSANYGYTF. In DNA form, the CDR3 reads TGTGCCAGCAGTTCTCTCGGCAGTGCTAACTATGGCTACACCTTC.

The chain recombines TRBV28 with TRBJ1-5; the D is unclear. The CDR3 consists of 17 residues. Germline loops: CDR1 MDHEN, CDR2 SYDVKM. Trimming cost V 1 base and J 1 base, with 14 bases left between them. CDR3 nucleotide sequence: TGTGCCAGCAGTTTATTGGTCGGGGAGAACAGCAATCAGCCCCAGCATTTT. Translated: CASSLLVGENSNQPQHF.

This chain uses TRBV2 with TRBJ1-4; the D is unclear. There are 13 residues in the CDR3. The V gene lost 10 bases and the J gene lost 3 bases, with 12 bases spanning the gap. Germline V lookup: CDR1 SNHLY, CDR2 FYNNEI. The CDR3 here is CATRKAANEKLFF. The CDR3 bases are TGTGCCACAAGGAAAGCGGCTAATGAAAAACTGTTTTTT. Variable domain in full (rest from reference TRBV2 and TRBJ1-4): EPEVTQTPSHQVTQMGQEVILRCVPISNHLYFYWYRQILGQKVEFLVSFYNNEISEKSEIFDDQFSVERPDGSNFTLKIRSTKLEDSAMYFCATRKAANEKLFFGSGTQLSVL.

The chain is built from TRBV6-5 and TRBJ1-2; D is ambiguous. The CDR3 is made up of 12 amino acids. Germline-derived CDR1 and CDR2 are MNHEY and SVGAGI. Trimming pared 8 bases from V and 7 bases from J, leaving 14 bases between. CDR3 nucleotide sequence: TGTGCCAGCGAGACAAGGACCTCTGGCTACACCTTC. As protein: CASETRTSGYTF.

V and J are TRBV4-1 and TRBJ2-3; maybe TRBD2 (5 bases). The length of the CDR3 is 16 residues. The ends were cut back, 3 bases at V and 4 bases at J, with 17 bases in the middle. In germline, CDR1 is MGHRA, CDR2 YSYEKL. Here the CDR3 reads CASSHPGRRTPDTQYF. CDR3 DNA: TGCGCCAGCAGCCACCCCGGACGCAGGACTCCAGATACGCAGTATTTT.

This chain links TRBV27 with TRBJ1-2; TRBD1 is a possible D gene (5 bases). The ends were cut back, 6 bases at V and 3 bases at J, with 14 bases in the middle. The CDR3 is made up of 14 amino acids. CDR1 is MNHEY, CDR2 SMNVEV, per germline (reference sequence). The CDR3 here is CASRAQGLDYGYTF. As DNA, the CDR3 is TGTGCCAGCAGAGCGCAGGGACTGGACTATGGCTACACCTTC.

The rearrangement joins TRBV21-1 to TRBJ2-7; TRBD1, the table's D call, lacks a check against the DNA. TRBV21-1 is classified as a pseudogene. The CDR3 consists of 9 residues. The CDR3, as DNA: TGTGCCCAGGGTCGGGAGCAGTACTTC. Residues: CAQGREQYF.

This chain joins TRBV30 and TRBJ2-7; D gene unclear. V lost 1 base to trimming and J lost 1 base, with 17 bases between them. Germline V CDR1 and CDR2: GTSNPN, SVGIG (reference sequence). CDR3 size: 16 residues. The CDR3 bases are TGTGCCTGGAGTGAGCCCCCAGCAGTAAAATCCTACGAGCAGTACTTC. Protein sequence: CAWSEPPAVKSYEQYF. Variable domain in full (rest from reference TRBV30 and TRBJ2-7): SQTIHQWPATLVQPVGSPLSLECTVEGTSNPNLYWYRQAAGRGLQLLFYSVGIGQISSEVPQNLSASRPQDRQFILSSKKLLLSDSGFYLCAWSEPPAVKSYEQYFGPGTRLTVT.

This clone has a handful of counts. The chain links TRBV25-1 to TRBJ1-1, with a weak D call TRBD1 (6 bases). The V and J ends lost 4 bases and 0 bases respectively, with 9 bases between them. Per the germline V gene, CDR1 is MGHDK and CDR2 is SYGVNS. The CDR3 runs to 14 residues. The CDR3 DNA sequence: TGTGCCAGCAGTGTTACAGGGATGAACACTGAAGCTTTCTTT. As protein: CASSVTGMNTEAFF.

This clone was recorded once. The gene calls are TRBV10-3 and TRBJ2-7; D is unclear. From germline, CDR1 is ENHRY and CDR2 SYGVKD. Trimming pared 5 bases from V and 1 base from J, leaving 18 bases between. The length of the CDR3 is 16 residues. The CDR3 region is CAISPSYSQDSYEQYF. The CDR3 bases are TGTGCCATCAGTCCGTCCTACTCCCAAGATTCCTACGAGCAGTACTTC.

V gene TRBV19 combines with J gene TRBJ2-6, with 7 bases fitting TRBD1. V trimming: 8 bases; J trimming: 0 bases; junction bases outside the gene matches: 10. The CDR3 consists of 17 residues. Germline CDR1 and CDR2: LNHDA and SQIVND (reference sequence). The CDR3 spells CASSRDSASSGANVLTF. In DNA, the CDR3 is TGTGCCAGTTCCCGGGACAGTGCTTCCTCTGGGGCCAACGTCCTGACTTTC.

The chain links TRBV30 to TRBJ1-1; 9 bases are a match to TRBD1. The CDR3 sequence is 13 residues long. J was trimmed by 10 bases and V by 2 bases; bases with no gene match: 8. The germline V gene encodes CDR1 GTSNPN and CDR2 SVGIG (reference sequence). The CDR3 DNA reads TGTGCCTGGAGTAAAGGGGGACAGGGATCAGCTTTCTTT. Its translation is CAWSKGGQGSAFF.

This clone was recorded only once. The V call is TRBV7-7, the J call TRBJ1-6; D might be TRBD1 (6 bases). In germline, CDR1 is SSHAT, CDR2 FNYEAQ (reference sequence). The CDR3 length is 16 residues. The CDR3 nucleotides are TGTGCTACCACGGAGGGGGTGAGCTCCTATAATTCACCCCTCCACTTT. Protein product: CATTEGVSSYNSPLHF.

The chain is built from TRBV9 and TRBJ2-5; D uncertain. This CDR3 has 11 residues. Germline V gene lookup returns CDR1 SGDLS and CDR2 YYNGEE. Trimming cost V 0 bases and J 5 bases, with 2 bases left between them. The CDR3 nucleotides read TGTGCCAGCAGCGTAGCGGAGACCCAGTACTTC. This sequence encodes CASSVAETQYF. Together with reference TRBV9 and TRBJ2-5, the CDR3 gives the full variable domain: DSGVTQTPKHLITATGQRVTLRCSPRSGDLSVYWYQQSLDQGLQFLIQYYNGEERAKGNILERFSAQQFPDLHSELNLSSLELGDSALYFCASSVAETQYFGPGTRLLVL.

CDR3 nucleotide sequence: TGTGCCAGCAGCGTGGACAGACCCGGCTATGGCTACACCTTC. Amino acid sequence: CASSVDRPGYGYTF. The chain carries TRBV7-3 and TRBJ1-2; tentative D call: TRBD1 (6 bases). This CDR3 has 14 residues. Germline V gene lookup returns CDR1 SGHTA and CDR2 FQGTGA. V shed 5 bases and J shed 4 bases, with 14 bases lying between them.

The rearrangement joins TRBV19 to TRBJ1-1, with D possibly being TRBD1 (6 bases). CDR1 and CDR2 from the germline V gene are LNHDA and SQIVND (reference sequence). The CDR3 spans 15 residues. The germline V and J ends were trimmed by 5 bases and 2 bases, with 15 bases remaining between them. This CDR3 reads CASSPTGTYNTEAFF. Written as DNA, the CDR3 is TGTGCCAGTAGTCCTACAGGGACTTACAACACTGAAGCTTTCTTT.

J is TRBJ1-6 and V is TRBV18; TRBD1 agrees at 7 bases. The CDR3 has 14 residues. The V segment lost 2 bases and the J segment 9 bases; nucleotides outside the gene matches: 4. The V gene's germline CDR1 is KGHSH and CDR2 LQKENI. This CDR3 reads CASSPEGAGSPLHF. Written as DNA, the CDR3 is TGTGCCAGCTCACCAGAGGGGGCCGGTTCACCCCTCCACTTT.

The chain is built from TRBV11-3 and TRBJ1-3; D is uncertain. This CDR3 region has 12 residues. With 5 bases removed from V and 3 bases from J, the gap between germline ends came to 5 bases. The V gene's germline CDR1 is SGHNT and CDR2 YENEEA. CDR3 region: CASSVLGNTIYF. The CDR3 nucleotides read TGTGCCAGCAGCGTGCTTGGAAACACCATATATTTT.

This sequence joins TRBV24-1 and TRBJ2-1; TRBD2 matches 8 bases. Germline CDR1 and CDR2: KGHDR and SFDVKD. The CDR3 consists of 14 residues. V was clipped by 5 bases and J by 3 bases; unmatched bases: 2. The CDR3 nucleotides read TGTGCCACCAGTGGCGCGGGAGGCTACAATGAGCAGTTCTTC. Its protein is CATSGAGGYNEQFF.

V and J are TRBV5-4 and TRBJ2-3; no reliable D call. This CDR3 has 14 residues. CDR1 SGHNT and CDR2 YYREEE come from the germline V gene (reference sequence). Trimming pared 2 bases from V and 0 bases from J, leaving 7 bases between. The DNA of the CDR3 is TGTGCCAGCAGCTTCGGTGCTAGCACAGATACGCAGTATTTT. Translating it yields CASSFGASTDTQYF.

The chain links TRBV10-3 to TRBJ2-5; D assignment may be TRBD1 or TRBD2 (6 bases each). Germline values: CDR1 ENHRY, CDR2 SYGVKD. Trimming took 2 bases from V and 5 from J, leaving 21 bases between them. This CDR3 is built from 17 residues. This chain's CDR3 is CAISEGVEARGGETQYF. CDR3 sequence (DNA): TGTGCCATCAGTGAGGGCGTAGAGGCCCGAGGGGGGGAGACCCAGTACTTC.

The V call is TRBV5-1, the J call TRBJ2-7; unclear D gene. There are 12 residues in the CDR3. CDR1 is SGHRS and CDR2 is YFSETQ in the germline V gene. Trimming removed 5 bases from V and 2 bases from J, with 8 bases in between. The CDR3 sequence: CASRRTAYEQYF. The CDR3, as DNA: TGCGCCAGCAGACGGACGGCCTACGAGCAGTACTTC.

The chain carries TRBV7-2 and TRBJ1-5; no clear D. Between the trimmed V and J ends, which lost 5 bases and 5 bases, there was a span of 10 bases. CDR3 length equals 13 residues. Germline-derived CDR1 and CDR2 are SGHTA and FQGNSA. The CDR3 bases are TGTGCCAGCAGCCAGGACCGATATCAGCCCCAGCATTTT. Protein product: CASSQDRYQPQHF.